This is a list of T cell receptor beta chains from one sample in a study of blood T cell repertoires in COVID-19. Assay: immunoSEQ multiplex PCR; the TCRdb copy retains only in-frame clones and omits some. The table shows over 130,000 clones, with 70% to 90% occurring only once. The sequenced sample was PBMCs or T cells enriched from blood (not recorded which). Receptor source: a woman in her forties or fifties with acute COVID-19. Each CDR3 is given with its conserved first and last residue. Each record gives: J gene, clone size, D gene, V gene, CDR3 DNA, CDR3 protein. A D gene is named only where the DNA matches it firmly. Expanded clones get a size class; other rows say once, few or many, or leave the size out.

TRBJ2-4 | NA | TRBD1 | TRBV3-1/TRBV3-2 | TGTGCCAGCAGCCAAGACGGGACAGGGTTCTGGCAAAACATTCAGTACTTC | CASSQDGTGFWQNIQYF
TRBJ1-6 | few | NA | TRBV7-8 | TGTGCCAGCAGCTTAGTGGGCGGGAGCTCCTATAATTCACCCCTCCACTTT | CASSLVGGSSYNSPLHF
TRBJ1-3 | NA | NA | TRBV2 | TGTGCCAGCAGGTCATCAAGAAACACCATATATTTT | CASRSSRNTIYF
TRBJ2-1 | NA | TRBD2 | TRBV9 | TGTGCCAGCAGCCCACTACCGGGAGGGTCCTACAATGAGCAGTTCTTC | CASSPLPGGSYNEQFF
TRBJ2-7 | NA | NA | TRBV21-1 | TGTGCCAGCAGCTTGGGACAGGGACACGAGCAGTACTTC | CASSLGQGHEQYF
TRBJ1-2 | NA | TRBD1 | TRBV3-1/TRBV3-2 | TGTGCCAGCAGCCTTTACAGGGGTGGCTACACCTTC | CASSLYRGGYTF
TRBJ2-1 | NA | TRBD2 | TRBV24-1 | TGTGCCACCCCCGGCCGCGGGAGAGGCAATGAGCAGTTCTTC | CATPGRGRGNEQFF
TRBJ2-7 | once | TRBD2 | TRBV14 | TGTGCCAGCAGCCGCCAGACTAGCGGGACCTTTTCCTACGAGCAGTACTTC | CASSRQTSGTFSYEQYF
TRBJ1-4 | NA | NA | TRBV25-1 | TGTGCCAGCCCCGCTACCGGGATACTTAATGAAAAACTGTTTTTT | CASPATGILNEKLFF
TRBJ2-3 | NA | NA | TRBV28 | TGTGCCAGCAACCTACGTCTCGGGGGAGGAACAGATACGCAGTATTTT | CASNLRLGGGTDTQYF
TRBJ2-7 | NA | TRBD2 | TRBV6-2/TRBV6-3 | TGTGCCAGCAGTTACGGGACTAGCGGGAGCCAGTACGAGCAGTACTTC | CASSYGTSGSQYEQYF
TRBJ2-7 | few | TRBD2 | TRBV11-1 | TGTGCCAGCAGCTCTTTAGCGGGGGATTCCTACGAGCAGTACTTC | CASSSLAGDSYEQYF
TRBJ1-1 | NA | TRBD1 | TRBV11-1 | TGTGCCAGCAGCCCGACAGGGTTGGGGACGGGGACTGAAGCTTTCTTT | CASSPTGLGTGTEAFF
TRBJ2-1 | NA | NA | TRBV29-1 | TGCAGCGTCGCCGGACACCAAAGCTCCTACAATGAGCAGTTCTTC | CSVAGHQSSYNEQFF
TRBJ2-1 | NA | TRBD1 | TRBV12-5 | TGTGCTAGTGGGATCGGGTCGGGACAGGGGGAGAGCTACAATGAGCAGTTCTTC | CASGIGSGQGESYNEQFF
TRBJ1-1 | NA | TRBD1 | TRBV28 | TGTGCCAGCAGTTCCACCAAACAGGGGAGTAGGTACACTGAAGCTTTCTTT | CASSSTKQGSRYTEAFF
TRBJ2-7 | NA | TRBD2 | TRBV7-2 | TGTGCCAGCAGCGTCACTAGCGGATCCTACGAGCAGTACTTC | CASSVTSGSYEQYF
TRBJ1-2 | NA | NA | TRBV5-8 | TGTGCCAGCAGCTTGGGGGGGCGCAGCTATGGCTACACCTTC | CASSLGGRSYGYTF
TRBJ2-2 | NA | NA | TRBV18 | TGTGCCAGCTCAGCACTAGATTCCGGGGAGCTGTTTTTT | CASSALDSGELFF
TRBJ2-1 | NA | NA | TRBV7-9 | TGTGCCAGCAGCTTACTCGTTGAGTCCTACAATGAGCAGTTCTTC | CASSLLVESYNEQFF
TRBJ1-2 | NA | NA | TRBV28 | TGTGCCAGCAGTTCAGGAGGACAGCTCTATGGCTACACCTTC | CASSSGGQLYGYTF
TRBJ2-4 | few | NA | TRBV27 | TGTGCCAGCCTATCGCTTTCCGGGGGGCGCGGCAAAAACATTCAGTACTTC | CASLSLSGGRGKNIQYF
TRBJ2-3 | NA | NA | TRBV6-2/TRBV6-3 | TGTGCCAGCAGTTACTCGGTGGCGGCAGATACGCAGTATTTT | CASSYSVAADTQYF
TRBJ2-2 | few | TRBD2 | TRBV7-9 | TGTGCCAGCAGCCAACTAGCGGGAGGTCAGGAAGGCGGGGAGCTGTTTTTT | CASSQLAGGQEGGELFF
TRBJ1-3 | NA | NA | TRBV7-9 | TGTGCCAGCAGCCTCAGTTTCCGAAACACCATATATTTT | CASSLSFRNTIYF
TRBJ1-3 | NA | TRBD1 | TRBV7-9 | TGTGCCAGCAGCCAGACAGGGAACTCTGGAAACACCATATATTTT | CASSQTGNSGNTIYF
TRBJ1-1 | NA | NA | TRBV9 | TGTGCCAGCAGCGCCCGGGGGAACACTGAAGCTTTCTTT | CASSARGNTEAFF
TRBJ2-1 | NA | NA | TRBV11-2 | TGTGCCAGCAGCACCCGGGACGGGAGCTCCTACAATGAGCAGTTCTTC | CASSTRDGSSYNEQFF
TRBJ2-7 | NA | TRBD2 | TRBV28 | TGTGCCAGCAGTCAACCTTCTAGCGGGGACTACGAGCAGTACTTC | CASSQPSSGDYEQYF
TRBJ2-3 | few | TRBD2 | TRBV7-9 | TGTGCCAGCAGCTTAGCCAGCGGGAGTCCAGATACGCAGTATTTT | CASSLASGSPDTQYF
TRBJ1-2 | NA | TRBD1 | TRBV2 | TGTGCCAGCACAGGGACAGGGGCTAACTATGGCTACACCTTC | CASTGTGANYGYTF
TRBJ1-1 | once | NA | TRBV19 | TGTGCCAGTACCCCGACTCAAGGACTCGGGGGTTTCTTT | CASTPTQGLGGFF
TRBJ1-2 | NA | TRBD1 | TRBV6-2/TRBV6-3 | TGTGCCAGCAGTTACGGACAGGGGGCGGACCACTATGGCTACACCTTC | CASSYGQGADHYGYTF
TRBJ2-2 | NA | TRBD2 | TRBV9 | TGTGCCAGCAGCGTAGAACTCACACCTAGCGGGAGAGGCACCGGGGAGCTGTTTTTT | CASSVELTPSGRGTGELFF
TRBJ2-6 | NA | NA | TRBV5-4 | TGTGCCAGCAGCTTGGTTGGGGGGACCACTGGGGCCAACGTCCTGACTTTC | CASSLVGGTTGANVLTF
TRBJ2-3 | NA | NA | TRBV19 | TGTGCCAGTAGTATCATGGAAGGGGGAGATACGCAGTATTTT | CASSIMEGGDTQYF
TRBJ2-2 | NA | TRBD2 | TRBV29-1 | TGCAGCGTTGCGGGACTAGCGAAGGGGGAGCTGTTTTTT | CSVAGLAKGELFF
TRBJ2-6 | NA | NA | TRBV5-1 | TGCGCCAGCAGCCCGGGCCCCAGGGGTGGGGCCAACGTCCTGACTTTC | CASSPGPRGGANVLTF
TRBJ2-4 | NA | NA | TRBV4-1 | TGCGCCAGCAGCCAGGGGGCCGGAAACATTCAGTACTTC | CASSQGAGNIQYF
TRBJ1-4 | once | TRBD1 | TRBV18 | TGTGCCAGCTCACTGAACAGGGGGTTAAATGAAAAACTGTTTTTT | CASSLNRGLNEKLFF
TRBJ1-2 | once | NA | TRBV11-3 | TGTGCCAGCAGCTTAGGAAGAGGCTATGGCTACACCTTC | CASSLGRGYGYTF